This TCR beta chain was obtained from a study of CD8 T cells in Susac syndrome. Overall study results and limits: TCR sequencing and HLA analysis covered a relatively small number of individuals.

After extraction with the RNeasy kit, about 0.5 to 1 ug of the RNA was reverse transcribed using random hexamers. A single record per CDR3 protein comes from TCRdb applying MiXCR to the immunoSEQ multiplex PCR reads. This sample has 180,000 or so distinct CDR3 sequences; roughly 95% occur once, and the top ten carry approximately 0.1%. This clonotype occurred once. Antigen specificity is unknown. The CDR3 covers 15 residues. Germline values: CDR1 LGHNA, CDR2 YSLEER. The V gene lost 2 bases and the J gene lost 8 bases, with 13 bases spanning the gap. The chain employs TRBV4-3 and TRBJ1-6; possibly TRBD1 for D (6 bases). The source material was CD4+ T cells from PBMCs. This clonotype was obtained from a human donor in good health. CDR3 sequence (DNA): TGCGCCAGCAGCCAACTCGCAGGGGTATATTCACCCCTCCACTTT. Translating it yields CASSQLAGVYSPLHF.